This T cell receptor (beta chain) was sequenced during a study of blood T cell repertoires in COVID-19. Study background: Donors in the United States, Italy and Spain gave samples during acute or convalescent COVID-19. In each case, the material was cDNA or gDNA derived from T cells, B-cell-depleted T cells, or PBMCs.

Source study methods: Researchers report that nucleated cell counts were estimated from reference gene primer amplification. Produced via immunoSEQ multiplex PCR; TCRdb's table is partial and in-frame only. V and J calls and clone size come straight from that table; D and trimming were deduced from the DNA. Of about 190,000 clones listed, roughly nine tenths are singletons. Germline CDR1 and CDR2: SGHTA and FQGNSA. Trimming took 5 bases from V and 5 from J; bases not matched to a gene: 7. This CDR3 is built from 15 residues. This chain links TRBV7-2 with TRBJ1-1, with 11 bases aligning to TRBD1. This clonotype was sampled from a man between 25 and 39 years old with acute or convalescent COVID-19. The material sequenced was peripheral blood. For the CDR3, the DNA is TGTGCCAGCAGCCCAGGACAGGGGGCGCGTACTGAAGCTTTCTTT. Its protein is CASSPGQGARTEAFF.